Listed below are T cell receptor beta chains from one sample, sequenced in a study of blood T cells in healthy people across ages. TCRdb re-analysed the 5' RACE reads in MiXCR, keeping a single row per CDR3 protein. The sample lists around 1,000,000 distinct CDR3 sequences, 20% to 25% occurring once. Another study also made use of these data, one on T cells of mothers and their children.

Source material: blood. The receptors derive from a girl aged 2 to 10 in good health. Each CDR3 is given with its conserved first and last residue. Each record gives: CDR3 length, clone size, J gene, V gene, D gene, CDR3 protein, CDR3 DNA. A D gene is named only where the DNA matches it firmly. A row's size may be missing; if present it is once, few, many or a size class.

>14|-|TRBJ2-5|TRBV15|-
CATSRFPGEETQYF
TGTGCCACCAGCAGATTTCCAGGGGAAGAGACCCAGTACTTC
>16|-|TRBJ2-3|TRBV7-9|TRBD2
CASSSSSGGAADTQYF
TGTGCCAGCAGCTCGTCTAGCGGGGGGGCCGCAGATACGCAGTATTTT
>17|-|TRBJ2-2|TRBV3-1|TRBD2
CASSSISTSQNTGELFF
TGTGCCAGCAGCTCCATTTCGACTAGCCAGAACACCGGGGAGCTGTTTTTT
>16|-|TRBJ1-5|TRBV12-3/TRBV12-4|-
CASSFGGPIHSRPQHF
TGTGCCAGCAGTTTTGGAGGCCCTATTCACTCTCGGCCCCAGCATTTT
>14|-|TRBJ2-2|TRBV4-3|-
CASSSGTWTGELFF
TGCGCCAGCAGCTCAGGGACGTGGACCGGGGAGCTGTTTTTT
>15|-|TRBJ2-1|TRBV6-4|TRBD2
CASSDSAGAYNEQFF
TGTGCCAGCAGTGACTCCGCGGGAGCGTACAATGAGCAGTTCTTC
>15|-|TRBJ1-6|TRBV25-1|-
CASIKSGGGESPLHF
TGTGCCAGCATAAAAAGTGGGGGAGGAGAATCACCCCTCCACTTT
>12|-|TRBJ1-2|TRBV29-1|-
CSVEDREAGYTF
TGCAGCGTTGAAGACAGGGAGGCAGGCTACACCTTC
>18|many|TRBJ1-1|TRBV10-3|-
CAISETSTPRGGGTEAFF
TGTGCCATCAGTGAGACTTCCACCCCCCGGGGAGGCGGCACTGAAGCTTTCTTT
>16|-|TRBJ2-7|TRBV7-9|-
CASSFQENASPYEQYF
TGTGCCAGCAGCTTTCAGGAAAACGCCAGCCCCTACGAGCAGTACTTC
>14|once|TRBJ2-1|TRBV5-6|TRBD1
CASLQGISYNEQFF
TGTGCCAGCTTACAGGGGATCTCCTACAATGAGCAGTTCTTC
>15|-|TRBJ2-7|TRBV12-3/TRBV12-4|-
CASSPTPEMGYEQYF
TGTGCCAGCAGTCCTACCCCGGAAATGGGCTACGAGCAGTACTTC
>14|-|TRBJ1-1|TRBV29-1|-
CSVALRSMNTEAFF
TGCAGCGTTGCCCTACGAAGCATGAACACTGAAGCTTTCTTT
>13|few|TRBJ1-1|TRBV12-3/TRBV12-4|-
CASSLNPTAEAFF
TGTGCCAGCAGTTTGAACCCGACGGCAGAAGCTTTCTTT
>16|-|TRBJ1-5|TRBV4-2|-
CASSQDNSQINQPQHF
TGTGCCAGCAGCCAAGACAATTCCCAGATCAATCAGCCCCAGCATTTT
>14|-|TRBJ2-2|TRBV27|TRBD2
CASMGGGYTGELFF
TGTGCCAGCATGGGGGGGGGTTACACCGGGGAGCTGTTTTTT
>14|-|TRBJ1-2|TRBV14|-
CASSQGPDNYGYTF
TGTGCCAGCAGCCAAGGTCCGGACAACTATGGCTACACCTTC
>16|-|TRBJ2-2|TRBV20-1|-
CSARDPRDGYTGELFF
TGCAGTGCTAGAGACCCTCGGGACGGTTACACCGGGGAGCTGTTTTTT
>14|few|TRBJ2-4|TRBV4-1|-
CASSPLGRKNIQYF
TGCGCCAGCAGCCCTCTCGGACGAAAAAACATTCAGTACTTC
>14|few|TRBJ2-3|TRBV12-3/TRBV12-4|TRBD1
CASGQYGTGTAQYF
TGTGCCAGCGGACAATACGGGACAGGGACGGCGCAGTATTTT
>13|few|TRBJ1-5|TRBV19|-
CASSIGQNQPQHF
TGTGCCAGTAGTATTGGGCAGAATCAGCCCCAGCATTTT